This TCR beta chain was sequenced during a study of cytomegalovirus exposure and HLA in healthy donors. Background on the study: Early released data comprised around 85 million unique TCRs from HLA-typed donors. Caucasian-associated ancestry cluster membership applied to approximately 80% of several hundred genotyped donors.

The study's findings and limits: Exclusion applied to some V segments, including TRBV6-2 and TRBV6-3, as they were indistinguishable. Accurate prediction of most subjects' HLA-A and HLA-B alleles from TCR beta sequences was reported.

A remark on this clone: The target antigen is unknown.

60 Vbeta and 13 Jbeta primers were used in PCR. Sequenced by immunoSEQ multiplex PCR; TCRdb stores in-frame clones only, minus some. Here the sample spans over 110,000 clones, approximately 84% being singletons. CDR3 length: 13 residues. The germline gives CDR1 MNHNS, CDR2 SASEGT. Trimming took 3 bases from V and 6 from J, leaving 11 bases between them. This clonotype was sampled from a woman aged 60-75 years in good health and CMV-seropositive. The sequenced sample was PBMCs. V is TRBV6-1 and J is TRBJ1-1, with D unclear. CDR3 sequence (DNA): TGTGCCAGCAGTGAGGCAGGAGGCGCTGAAGCTTTCTTT. Translation: CASSEAGGAEAFF.